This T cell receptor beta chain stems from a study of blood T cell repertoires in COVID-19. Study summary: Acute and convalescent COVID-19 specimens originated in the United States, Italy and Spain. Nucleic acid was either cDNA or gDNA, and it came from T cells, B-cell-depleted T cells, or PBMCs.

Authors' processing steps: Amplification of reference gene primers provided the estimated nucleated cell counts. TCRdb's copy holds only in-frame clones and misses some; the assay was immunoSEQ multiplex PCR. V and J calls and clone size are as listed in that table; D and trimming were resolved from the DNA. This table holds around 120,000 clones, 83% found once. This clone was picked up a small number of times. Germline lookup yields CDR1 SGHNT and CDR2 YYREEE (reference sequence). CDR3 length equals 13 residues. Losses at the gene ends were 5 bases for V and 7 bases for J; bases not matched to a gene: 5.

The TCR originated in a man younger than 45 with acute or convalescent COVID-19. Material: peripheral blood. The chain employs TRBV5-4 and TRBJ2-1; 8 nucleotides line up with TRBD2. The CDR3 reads CASRTGGKNEQFF. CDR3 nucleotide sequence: TGTGCCAGCAGGACGGGGGGGAAGAATGAGCAGTTCTTC.